The sequence of this T cell receptor beta chain was determined in a study of T cell responses to AZD1222 COVID-19 vaccine. Concerning this clone itself: Its cognate antigen is unknown.

The repertoire was sequenced with immunoSEQ multiplex PCR; TCRdb's copy has only in-frame clones and lacks some. This table has around 200,000 clones, 88% appearing once. This CDR3 has 12 amino acids. The V gene lost 10 bases and the J gene lost 5 bases, with 12 bases spanning the gap. The germline V gene encodes CDR1 ENHRY and CDR2 SYGVKD. Study-wide findings and caveats: Clonal diversity may have been underestimated in mostly white British donors. Recipients of AZD1222 seropositive at baseline numbered only 6 or 7.

This sample comprised peripheral blood, obtained on day 0 of AZD1222 vaccination. The clonotype was recovered from an adult in good health. The chain carries TRBV10-3 and TRBJ1-5; D possibly corresponds to TRBD1 (5 bases). The CDR3 region has the DNA TGTGCCACCCAAACGGGGGATCAGCCCCAGCATTTT. The encoded protein is CATQTGDQPQHF.